Following are 28 T cell receptor beta chains from one sample sequenced in a study of blood T cell repertoires in COVID-19. The method was immunoSEQ multiplex PCR; TCRdb's version includes in-frame clones alone and lacks a portion of them. The sample shows around 210,000 clones, 88% of them seen only once. The sample taken for sequencing was peripheral blood. The receptor set was obtained from a young man with active or convalescent COVID-19.

The V gene is TRBV6-9, the J gene TRBJ2-3, with 8 bases aligning to TRBD2. Germline V gene lookup returns CDR1 MNHGY and CDR2 SVAAGI. This CDR3 contains 15 residues. V dropped 4 bases and J dropped 6; count of bases not matched to a gene: 9. Written as DNA, the CDR3 is TGTGCCAGCAGTTGGTTCGCGGGAGGAGTGGATACGCAGTATTTT. Protein product: CASSWFAGGVDTQYF.

This rearrangement joins TRBV7-9 to TRBJ1-4; a weak D match, TRBD1 (6 bases). Trimming took off 5 bases at V and 5 bases at J, with 12 bases between the two ends. This CDR3 has 14 residues. Germline V lookup: CDR1 SEHNR, CDR2 FQNEAQ (reference sequence). The CDR3 DNA is TGTGCCAGCAGCCCTGACAGGTGGAATGAAAAACTGTTTTTT. Its translation is CASSPDRWNEKLFF.

The chain carries TRBV28 and TRBJ2-7; possible D gene TRBD2, 6 bases. The germline V gene has CDR1 MDHEN and CDR2 SYDVKM. Trimming pared 3 bases from V and 10 bases from J, leaving 13 bases between. This CDR3 has 12 amino acids. CDR3 coding DNA: TGTGCCAGCAGTTTTGGGAGGTCTCAACAGTACTTC. It yields the protein CASSFGRSQQYF.

V gene TRBV5-4 combines with J gene TRBJ2-3, with a possible D match to TRBD2 (5 bases). The CDR3 covers 14 residues. The V and J ends lost 4 bases and 5 bases respectively, with 14 bases between them. CDR1 is SGHNT, CDR2 YYREEE, per germline (reference sequence). The CDR3 DNA follows: TGTGCCAGCAGCACTGAGGGAAACCTAGATACGCAGTATTTT. It translates to CASSTEGNLDTQYF.

This chain joins TRBV6-5 and TRBJ2-7; 11 bases are a match to TRBD1. In germline, CDR1 is MNHEY, CDR2 SVGAGI. J lost 6 bases, V lost 7 bases, and 5 bases had no gene match. The CDR3 consists of 13 residues. The CDR3 nucleotides are TGTGCCAGCATGAGGACAGGGGGCCTCGAGCAGTACTTC. It specifies CASMRTGGLEQYF.

The chain uses TRBV29-1 and TRBJ2-7; no firm D call. The V gene lost 4 bases and the J gene lost 2 bases, with 12 bases spanning the gap. CDR1 SQVTM and CDR2 ANQGSEA come from the germline V gene. This CDR3 contains 13 residues. CDR3 sequence: CSVVHQPTYEQYF. The CDR3 DNA follows: TGCAGCGTTGTACACCAACCAACCTACGAGCAGTACTTC.

This clone was observed a few times. The CDR3 DNA is TGTGCCAGTAGCGTGGACAGTTCCTACAATGAGCAGTTCTTC. Its translation is CASSVDSSYNEQFF. V and J are TRBV19 and TRBJ2-1; D is possibly TRBD1 (6 bases). This CDR3 has 14 residues. Trimming removed 6 bases at V and 1 base at J, with 10 bases between. The germline gives CDR1 LNHDA, CDR2 SQIVND (reference sequence). Full variable domain (missing parts from reference TRBV19 and TRBJ2-1): DGGITQSPKYLFRKEGQNVTLSCEQNLNHDAMYWYRQDPGQGLRLIYYSQIVNDFQKGDIAEGYSVSREKKESFPLTVTSAQKNPTAFYLCASSVDSSYNEQFFGPGTRLTVL.

The rearrangement links TRBV24-1 to TRBJ1-1; perhaps TRBD1 as D (5 bases). From germline, CDR1 is KGHDR and CDR2 SFDVKD. This CDR3 spans 14 amino acids. V was shortened by 7 bases and J by 1 base, with 12 bases between the two germline ends. The CDR3 sequence is CATSNPTGNTEAFF. The CDR3 DNA reads as TGTGCCACCAGCAACCCTACAGGGAACACTGAAGCTTTCTTT.

The genes are TRBV6-5 and TRBJ2-3; the match to TRBD1 covers 8 bases. With V trimmed by 6 bases and J by 5 bases, 7 bases remained unmatched. CDR1 MNHEY and CDR2 SVGAGI come from the germline V gene. The CDR3 has 14 residues. CDR3 sequence reads: CASSFRTGRDTQYF. The CDR3 bases are TGTGCCAGCAGCTTCAGGACAGGGAGAGATACGCAGTATTTT.

This clone was counted between two and nine times. The V call is TRBV6-2 or TRBV6-3, the J call TRBJ2-1; TRBD2 aligns across 7 bases. The CDR3 contains 12 residues. The V gene end was trimmed by 1 base and the J gene end by 12 bases; junction bases not matched to a gene: 3. CDR1 and CDR2 from the germline V gene are MNHEY and SVGEGT. As DNA, the CDR3 is TGTGCCAGCAGTTACTTCAGCGGGGCGCAGTTCTTC. Encoded protein: CASSYFSGAQFF.

This clone appeared a single time. The V call is TRBV13, the J call TRBJ2-1; 8 bases align to TRBD2. CDR3 length equals 15 residues. Germline V gives CDR1 PRHDT, CDR2 FYEKMQ (reference sequence). V was pared by 5 bases and J by 1 base, with 4 bases of the junction left unmatched. The CDR3 coding sequence is TGTGCCAGCAGCCCGGGACTAGGGTCCTACAATGAGCAGTTCTTC. It translates to CASSPGLGSYNEQFF.

V and J are TRBV9 and TRBJ1-1; D not resolved. Germline loops: CDR1 SGDLS, CDR2 YYNGEE. V dropped 0 bases and J dropped 0 bases, with 6 bases sitting between them. This CDR3 region has 14 residues. Here the CDR3 reads CASSVGLMNTEAFF. CDR3 nucleotides: TGTGCCAGCAGCGTAGGACTGATGAACACTGAAGCTTTCTTT.

This chain links TRBV11-2 with TRBJ2-1; unclear D gene. Germline V lookup: CDR1 SGHAT, CDR2 FQNNGV. Trimming removed 3 bases at V and 4 bases at J, with 13 bases between. The CDR3 consists of 15 residues. The CDR3 sequence: CASSFKQTGYNEQFF. The CDR3 DNA reads as TGTGCCAGCAGCTTTAAGCAGACTGGTTACAATGAGCAGTTCTTC.

The chain links TRBV5-1 to TRBJ2-1, with 9 nucleotides matching TRBD2. V shed 2 bases, J shed 5 bases, and the junction held 5 bases outside the gene matches. CDR1 and CDR2 from the germline V gene are SGHRS and YFSETQ. The CDR3 contains 15 residues. Written as DNA, the CDR3 is TGCGCCAGCAGCTTTGACCCTAGCGGGGACAATGAGCAGTTCTTC. The encoded protein is CASSFDPSGDNEQFF. The whole variable domain, remainder taken from reference TRBV5-1 and TRBJ2-1, is KAGVTQTPRYLIKTRGQQVTLSCSPISGHRSVSWYQQTPGQGLQFLFEYFSETQRNKGNFPGRFSGRQFSNSRSEMNVSTLELGDSALYLCASSFDPSGDNEQFFGPGTRLTVL.

This rearrangement joins TRBV5-1 to TRBJ1-1, with D possibly being TRBD1 (5 bases). Germline V CDR1 and CDR2: SGHRS, YFSETQ. With 3 bases removed from V and 1 base from J, the gap between germline ends came to 16 bases. The CDR3 is made up of 16 amino acids. CDR3 residues: CASSSGPDRRNTEAFF. The CDR3 DNA reads TGCGCCAGCAGCTCAGGCCCCGACAGACGGAACACTGAAGCTTTCTTT.

The J gene is TRBJ1-1, the V gene TRBV7-9; the match to TRBD1 covers 10 bases. The CDR3 has 16 amino acids. J gave up 4 bases and V 5 bases, and 10 bases lay outside the gene matches. Germline V gene sequence: CDR1 SEHNR, CDR2 FQNEAQ (reference sequence). CDR3 nucleotide sequence: TGTGCCAGCAGCCCTACAGGACAGGGGGGATTCACTGAAGCTTTCTTT. Translation: CASSPTGQGGFTEAFF.

The gene calls are TRBV28 and TRBJ1-1; 9 bases match TRBD1. CDR1 and CDR2 (germline): MDHEN, SYDVKM. After removal of 5 bases from V and 5 bases from J, the junction contained 9 bases not matched to a gene. The CDR3 contains 15 residues. Here the CDR3 reads CASSPPGTGITEAFF. CDR3 nucleotide sequence: TGTGCCAGCAGTCCCCCCGGGACAGGGATAACTGAAGCTTTCTTT.

The chain couples TRBV5-4 to TRBJ2-1, with 8 bases identical to TRBD2. The CDR3 has 19 amino acids. CDR1 is SGHNT, CDR2 YYREEE, per germline (reference sequence). Losses at the gene ends were 3 bases for V and 10 bases for J; bases not matched to a gene: 24. The CDR3 DNA follows: TGTGCCAGCAGCTGGGGGGAGCGTGTAGCGGGGACCTTTGCGAAAGAGCAGTTCTTC. It encodes CASSWGERVAGTFAKEQFF.

This sequence joins TRBV4-3 and TRBJ1-1; 7 bases agree with TRBD1. V lost 1 base to trimming and J lost 5 bases; unmatched junction nucleotides: 7. The CDR3 loop spans 15 amino acids. Per the germline V gene, CDR1 is LGHNA and CDR2 is YSLEER. This chain's CDR3 is CASSQVTGSGTEAFF. CDR3 nucleotide sequence: TGCGCCAGCAGCCAAGTGACAGGGTCGGGGACTGAAGCTTTCTTT.

The chain joins TRBV3-1 (or the pseudogene TRBV3-2) to TRBJ1-6; possible D gene TRBD1, 5 bases. Germline V gene sequence: CDR1 LGHDT, CDR2 YNNKEL (reference sequence). Trimming removed 1 base at V and 7 bases at J, with 14 bases between. This CDR3 has 16 residues. CDR3 in DNA: TGTGCCAGCAGCCAAGGGCTGCCCGGGGGAAATTCACCCCTCCACTTT. Protein product: CASSQGLPGGNSPLHF.

CDR3 in amino acids: CASSQDPDREKFF. CDR3 nucleotides: TGCGCCAGCAGCCAAGATCCGGACAGGGAGAAGTTCTTC. The chain combines TRBV4-1 with TRBJ2-1, with 8 bases aligning to TRBD1. The length of the CDR3 is 13 residues. CDR1 and CDR2 from the germline V gene are MGHRA and YSYEKL. The V gene end was trimmed by 0 bases and the J gene end by 14 bases; junction bases not matched to a gene: 6.

The chain is built from TRBV9 and TRBJ2-5, with 10 bases that match TRBD2. CDR3 length equals 16 residues. V lost 0 bases, J lost 5 bases, and 7 bases stayed unmatched. Germline CDR1 is SGDLS and CDR2 is YYNGEE. CDR3 region: CASSVVGAGGPETQYF. Written as DNA, the CDR3 is TGTGCCAGCAGCGTAGTAGGAGCGGGAGGGCCGGAGACCCAGTACTTC. The variable domain in full, completed from reference TRBV9 and TRBJ2-5, reads DSGVTQTPKHLITATGQRVTLRCSPRSGDLSVYWYQQSLDQGLQFLIQYYNGEERAKGNILERFSAQQFPDLHSELNLSSLELGDSALYFCASSVVGAGGPETQYFGPGTRLLVL.

CDR3 nucleotide sequence: TGTGCCAGCAGCCTTCAACCTACAGGATTCTATGGCTACACCTTC. The encoded protein is CASSLQPTGFYGYTF. The rearrangement uses TRBV7-9 and TRBJ1-2; D is perhaps TRBD1 (5 bases). With 5 bases removed from V and 4 bases from J, the gap between germline ends came to 17 bases. This CDR3 comprises 15 residues. Germline V gene sequence: CDR1 SEHNR, CDR2 FQNEAQ (reference sequence). Full variable domain (rest looked up from reference TRBV7-9 and TRBJ1-2): DTGVSQNPRHKITKRGQNVTFRCDPISEHNRLYWYRQTLGQGPEFLTYFQNEAQLEKSRLLSDRFSAERPKGSFSTLEIQRTEQGDSAMYLCASSLQPTGFYGYTFGSGTRLTVV.

The chain is built from TRBV6-1 and TRBJ1-3; D gene ambiguous. Germline loops: CDR1 MNHNS, CDR2 SASEGT. The CDR3 runs 14 residues. Trimming took off 2 bases at V and 0 bases at J, with 5 bases between the two ends. The CDR3 DNA reads as TGTGCCAGCAGTGAAAGCGGCTCTGGAAACACCATATATTTT. It translates to CASSESGSGNTIYF.

The J gene is TRBJ2-2, the V gene TRBV30, with D hard to call. The V gene's germline CDR1 is GTSNPN and CDR2 SVGIG (reference sequence). The CDR3 has 13 amino acids. Between the trimmed V and J ends, which lost 2 bases and 5 bases, there was a span of 9 bases. Here the CDR3 DNA reads TGTGCCTGGAGTCTCTTTACAACCGGGGAGCTGTTTTTT. Its translation is CAWSLFTTGELFF.

V is TRBV7-2 and J is TRBJ1-5; D is undetermined. The CDR3 runs 13 residues. With 6 bases removed from V and 6 bases from J, the gap between germline ends came to 12 bases. CDR1 SGHTA and CDR2 FQGNSA come from the germline V gene. CDR3 residues: CASSPQSSQPQHF. CDR3 sequence (DNA): TGTGCCAGCAGTCCACAGAGCTCTCAGCCCCAGCATTTT.

This clone was found a few times. This sequence joins TRBV27 and TRBJ2-7, with D maybe TRBD2 (6 bases). The CDR3 consists of 14 residues. CDR1 and CDR2 (germline): MNHEY, SMNVEV (reference sequence). With 7 bases removed from V and 0 bases from J, the gap between germline ends came to 13 bases. The CDR3 nucleotides read TGTGCCAGCAAGGGAGGCTGGAACTCCTACGAGCAGTACTTC. Its protein is CASKGGWNSYEQYF.

V usage is TRBV10-2 and J usage is TRBJ2-7; D is uncertain. This CDR3 comprises 11 residues. Germline CDR1 WSHSY, CDR2 SAAADI. The V and J ends lost 10 bases and 4 bases respectively, with 11 bases between them. CDR3 residues: CATQAQYEQYF. In DNA form, the CDR3 reads TGCGCCACCCAAGCCCAATACGAGCAGTACTTC.